Given below is one T cell receptor (beta chain) in context. The antigen remains unidentified. V was cut by 6 bases and J by 5 bases, with 13 bases left in between. The germline gives CDR1 WSHSY, CDR2 SAAADI. The CDR3 contains 13 residues. The sample belongs to a study of metastatic and nonmetastatic thyroid tumors. As for the study in general: Samples came from malignant and benign thyroid patients, and repertoires were compared across blood and tumor or nodule tissue.

Per the authors' pipeline: The study's classifier, a distant-metastasis tool for papillary thyroid cancer, was built using CDR3 differences across clinicopathological groups. TCRdb re-called the PCR reads via MiXCR. TCRdb's processing, not the authors' own work, is the source of the V and J calls. This table holds 30,000 to 45,000 clones, approximately 44% found once. The study's findings and limits: Significantly greater TCR beta diversity was reportedly found in malignant thyroid tumors than in benign nodules (in blood and tumor).

No treatment had been given to any patient before thyroid surgery. The sample consisted of tumor tissue. This TCR came from a male donor with papillary thyroid cancer or a benign thyroid nodule (not recorded which). Some clones in this sample may be carry-over from other donors' samples. This chain connects TRBV10-2 to TRBJ1-2, with D tentatively TRBD1 (5 bases). The CDR3 sequence: CASSETASYGYTF. CDR3 sequence (DNA): TGCGCCAGCAGCGAGACAGCCTCATATGGCTACACCTTC.